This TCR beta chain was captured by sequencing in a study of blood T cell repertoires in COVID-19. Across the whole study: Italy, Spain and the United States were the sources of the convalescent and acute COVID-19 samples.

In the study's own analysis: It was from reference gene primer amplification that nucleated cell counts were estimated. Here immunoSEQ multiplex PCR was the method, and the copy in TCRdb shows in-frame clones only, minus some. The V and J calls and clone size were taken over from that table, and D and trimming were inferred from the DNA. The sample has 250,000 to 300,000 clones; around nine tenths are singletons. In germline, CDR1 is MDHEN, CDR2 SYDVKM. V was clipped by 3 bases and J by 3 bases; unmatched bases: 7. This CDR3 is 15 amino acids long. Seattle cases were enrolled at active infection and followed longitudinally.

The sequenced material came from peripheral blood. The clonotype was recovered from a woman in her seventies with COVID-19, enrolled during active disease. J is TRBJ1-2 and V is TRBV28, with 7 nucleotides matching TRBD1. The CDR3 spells CASSFLVQGDYGYTF. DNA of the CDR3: TGTGCCAGCAGTTTTTTGGTCCAGGGGGACTATGGCTACACCTTC.